Presented here are 24 T cell receptor beta chains from one specimen sequenced in a study of regulatory T cells in long-lasting Graves disease. The time point was: newly diagnosed GD, antithyroid drugs for less than 3 months. Scientists built the TCR library using RNA that was extracted from PBMCs. Arm-PCR of CDR3 regions with iRepertoire HTBI primers generated TCR beta libraries. TCRdb called the multiplex PCR reads again in MiXCR, with one record for every CDR3 protein. The sample lists around 500,000 distinct CDR3 sequences; about 11% were seen once. This sample was shared with a second study, whose subject was T cells in Graves' hyperthyroidism and ophthalmopathy.

Material: peripheral blood mononuclear cells (PBMCs), obtained at new diagnosis, from a patient treated with antithyroid drugs. Every receptor here comes from a woman aged 25 to 39 with Graves disease.

This clonotype appeared many times. The chain is built from TRBV5-6 and TRBJ2-5; possibly TRBD1 for D (5 bases). V lost 0 bases and J 5 bases, leaving 11 bases between the germline ends. CDR1 SGHDT and CDR2 YYEEEE come from the germline V gene. There are 14 residues in the CDR3. Here the CDR3 DNA reads TGTGCCAGCAGCTTGGTCAGGGCAGGGGAGACCCAGTACTTC. As protein: CASSLVRAGETQYF. Drawing the rest from reference TRBV5-6 and TRBJ2-5, the complete variable domain is DAGVTQSPTHLIKTRGQQVTLRCSPKSGHDTVSWYQQALGQGPQFIFQYYEEEERQRGNFPDRFSGHQFPNYSSELNVNALLLGDSALYLCASSLVRAGETQYFGPGTRLLVL.

A single count supports this clonotype. The rearrangement joins TRBV11-2 to TRBJ2-1; no firm D call. V dropped 3 bases and J dropped 5 bases, with 5 bases sitting between them. CDR3 length: 12 amino acids. CDR1 is SGHAT, CDR2 FQNNGV, per germline. The CDR3: CASSFPNNEQFF. As DNA, the CDR3 is TGTGCCAGCAGCTTCCCAAACAATGAGCAGTTCTTC.

Ten or more counts support this clonotype. This sequence joins TRBV18 and TRBJ2-7; possibly TRBD1 or TRBD2 for D (5 bases each). This CDR3 has 14 residues. Trimming shortened V by 4 bases and J by 3 bases, and 13 bases separated the two germline ends. The V gene's germline CDR1 is KGHSH and CDR2 LQKENI. In nucleotides, the CDR3 is TGTGCCAGCTCACTTGCCGGGGCTCTCTACGAGCAGTACTTC. Translation gives CASSLAGALYEQYF.

The table lists this clonotype with many counts. Here the CDR3 reads CASSVGQLHDEQYF. In DNA, the CDR3 is TGTGCCAGCAGCGTGGGACAACTGCACGACGAGCAGTACTTC. This chain connects TRBV14 to TRBJ2-7, with D possibly matching TRBD1 (6 bases). This CDR3 is 14 amino acids long. The V and J ends lost 5 bases and 5 bases respectively, with 16 bases between them. Germline V lookup: CDR1 SGHDN, CDR2 FVKESK.

This clonotype was counted many times. The chain carries TRBV12-3 or TRBV12-4 and TRBJ2-1; 10 bases line up with TRBD2. This CDR3 has 14 amino acids. Trimming at V came to 6 bases and at J to 10 bases, leaving 9 bases not matched to a gene. In DNA, the CDR3 is TGTGCCAGCAGCCTACTAGCGGGACGCAGCGAGCAGTTCTTC. Amino acids: CASSLLAGRSEQFF.

This clonotype was recorded many times. The V gene is TRBV19, the J gene TRBJ2-2, with 9 bases identical to TRBD2. This CDR3 contains 15 residues. From germline, CDR1 is LNHDA and CDR2 SQIVND (reference sequence). The J segment lost 6 bases and the V segment lost 5 bases, leaving 7 bases of the junction unmatched. The CDR3 DNA reads as TGTGCCAGTAGTCAGGTGTCTAGCGGGGCCGGGGAGCTGTTTTTT. This codes for CASSQVSSGAGELFF. The complete variable domain, with remaining parts taken from reference TRBV19 and TRBJ2-2, reads DGGITQSPKYLFRKEGQNVTLSCEQNLNHDAMYWYRQDPGQGLRLIYYSQIVNDFQKGDIAEGYSVSREKKESFPLTVTSAQKNPTAFYLCASSQVSSGAGELFFGEGSRLTVL.

This chain uses TRBV28 with TRBJ1-1; D ambiguous. Looked up from germline, CDR1 is MDHEN and CDR2 is SYDVKM. V was cut by 5 bases and J by 0 bases, with 16 bases left in between. The CDR3 spans 16 residues. In DNA, the CDR3 is TGTGCCAGCAGTCCTCAGCACGCCCAAATGAACACTGAAGCTTTCTTT. Protein: CASSPQHAQMNTEAFF.

This clonotype was seen only a few times. This chain connects TRBV9 to TRBJ2-1; 7 positions match TRBD2. The CDR3 sequence is 19 residues long. V was pared by 3 bases and J by 0 bases, with 15 bases of the junction left unmatched. Per germline, CDR1 SGDLS and CDR2 YYNGEE. The CDR3 bases are TGTGCCAGCAGCGAGCCCAAGAGGGAGGGGTTAAGCTCCTACAATGAGCAGTTCTTC. Translation: CASSEPKREGLSSYNEQFF. The variable domain in full, with the rest retrieved from reference TRBV9 and TRBJ2-1, is DSGVTQTPKHLITATGQRVTLRCSPRSGDLSVYWYQQSLDQGLQFLIQYYNGEERAKGNILERFSAQQFPDLHSELNLSSLELGDSALYFCASSEPKREGLSSYNEQFFGPGTRLTVL.

This clonotype was recorded many times. V and J are TRBV6-5 and TRBJ1-6; D is ambiguous. Trimming pared 2 bases from V and 0 bases from J, leaving 14 bases between. CDR3 size: 18 residues. The germline V gene has CDR1 MNHEY and CDR2 SVGAGI. The CDR3 protein is CASSYGQGKSSYNSPLHF. CDR3 nucleotide sequence: TGTGCCAGCAGTTACGGGCAAGGGAAGAGCTCCTATAATTCACCCCTCCACTTT.

Many counts were recorded for this clonotype. The chain links TRBV5-6 to TRBJ1-2; the D is unclear. The CDR3 extends over 14 amino acids. V shed 2 bases and J shed 3 bases, with 11 bases lying between them. Germline lookup yields CDR1 SGHDT and CDR2 YYEEEE. The CDR3 DNA sequence: TGTGCCAGCAGCTTACTACAAATGTACTATGGCTACACCTTC. It codes for CASSLLQMYYGYTF. Full variable domain (rest looked up from reference TRBV5-6 and TRBJ1-2): DAGVTQSPTHLIKTRGQQVTLRCSPKSGHDTVSWYQQALGQGPQFIFQYYEEEERQRGNFPDRFSGHQFPNYSSELNVNALLLGDSALYLCASSLLQMYYGYTFGSGTRLTVV.

The sample holds many counts of this clonotype. The CDR3 DNA follows: TGCGCCAGCAGCTTTGGATCAACTAATGAAAAACTGTTTTTT. Its translation: CASSFGSTNEKLFF. The rearrangement uses TRBV5-1 and TRBJ1-4; no clear D. The germline gives CDR1 SGHRS, CDR2 YFSETQ. Trimming pared 2 bases from V and 0 bases from J, leaving 5 bases between. The CDR3 length is 14 residues.

The chain has TRBV11-2 and TRBJ2-7, with a tentative D call TRBD2 (5 bases). The CDR3 is 15 residues long. The V and J ends lost 2 bases and 1 base respectively, with 12 bases between them. Germline V lookup: CDR1 SGHAT, CDR2 FQNNGV. Written as DNA, the CDR3 is TGTGCCAGCAGCTTAAGATCGGGCGGGTCCTACGAGCAGTACTTC. It specifies CASSLRSGGSYEQYF.

This clonotype has at least ten counts. V usage is TRBV7-3 and J usage is TRBJ1-2; 8 nucleotides line up with TRBD1. The CDR3 has 15 residues. Germline V CDR1 and CDR2: SGHTA, FQGTGA. Trimming at V came to 5 bases and at J to 0 bases, leaving 5 bases not matched to a gene. This CDR3 is CASSRAGGTNYGYTF. CDR3 DNA: TGTGCCAGCAGCCGAGCAGGGGGCACTAACTATGGCTACACCTTC.

Only a few counts were recorded for this clonotype. The gene calls are TRBV28 and TRBJ1-3, with D perhaps TRBD1 (5 bases). The CDR3 totals 15 residues. Germline V gene lookup returns CDR1 MDHEN and CDR2 SYDVKM. V lost 3 bases and J lost 4, with 13 bases in between. CDR3 nucleotide sequence: TGTGCCAGCAGTTTGTCGGGGGGTTACGGAAACACCATATATTTT. It yields the protein CASSLSGGYGNTIYF.

In this sample, this clonotype turned up a few times. One base away lies a much larger clone, so this may be a sequencing read error. This chain joins TRBV6-1 and TRBJ2-3, with 9 nucleotides matching TRBD1. This CDR3 comprises 14 residues. The J segment lost 3 bases and the V segment lost 6 bases, leaving 4 bases of the junction unmatched. Germline lookup yields CDR1 MNHNS and CDR2 SASEGT. CDR3: CASSYRGRTDTQYF. The CDR3 coding sequence is TGTGCCAGCAGCTACAGGGGGCGGACAGATACGCAGTATTTT.

The chain recombines TRBV5-1 with TRBJ1-6; D gene unclear. Looked up from germline, CDR1 is SGHRS and CDR2 is YFSETQ. The V gene lost 4 bases and the J gene lost 8 bases, with 19 bases spanning the gap. The CDR3 length is 16 residues. The CDR3 nucleotides are TGCGCCAGCAGCCCTTCGGGCCCCGCAGAGGATTCACCCCTCCACTTT. It translates to CASSPSGPAEDSPLHF.

The sample holds many counts of this clonotype. The chain links TRBV9 to TRBJ2-3; D gene uncertain. Germline CDR1 SGDLS, CDR2 YYNGEE. V lost 0 bases, J lost 2 bases, and 10 bases lay in between. The CDR3 has 15 residues. As DNA, the CDR3 is TGTGCCAGCAGCGTAGGCCTACTCAACACAGATACGCAGTATTTT. It codes for CASSVGLLNTDTQYF.

This clonotype showed up many times. V usage is TRBV11-2 and J usage is TRBJ2-1, with TRBD2 as a possible D gene (6 bases). The CDR3 length is 15 residues. Trimming cost V 3 bases and J 0 bases, with 9 bases left between them. Per germline, CDR1 SGHAT and CDR2 FQNNGV. The CDR3 loop is CASSFDGSSYNEQFF. The CDR3 DNA is TGTGCCAGCAGCTTTGACGGGAGCTCCTACAATGAGCAGTTCTTC.

The CDR3 region has the DNA TGCGCCAGCAGCTTGATAGCGGGAGGGGAGCAGTACTTC. Translated: CASSLIAGGEQYF. V is TRBV5-1 and J is TRBJ2-7; 11 nucleotides agree with TRBD2. Germline CDR1 reads SGHRS; CDR2 reads YFSETQ. J was trimmed by 7 bases and V by 1 base; bases with no gene match: 1. This CDR3 has 13 residues.

The V and J genes are TRBV9 and TRBJ2-5, with 10 bases fitting TRBD2. CDR1 and CDR2 from the germline V gene are SGDLS and YYNGEE. The CDR3 is made up of 15 amino acids. The V and J ends lost 4 bases and 2 bases, in that order; junction bases with no gene match: 5. CDR3 nucleotide sequence: TGTGCCAGCAGCCGACTAGCGGGTTGGCAAGAGACCCAGTACTTC. Translating gives CASSRLAGWQETQYF.

In its sample, this clonotype was seen many times. This chain uses TRBV15 with TRBJ1-5; possibly TRBD1 for D (6 bases). This CDR3 contains 15 residues. V was cut by 1 base and J by 6 bases, with 13 bases left in between. Germline V gives CDR1 LNHNV, CDR2 YYDKDF (reference sequence). The CDR3 reads CATSRGTAIPQPQHF. DNA for the CDR3: TGTGCCACCAGCAGAGGGACAGCTATACCTCAGCCCCAGCATTTT.

This clonotype was counted at least ten times. Without the conserved terminal phenylalanine or tryptophan, this CDR3 likely stems from a read error. The chain links TRBV5-1 to TRBJ2-1; possible D gene TRBD1, 5 bases. The germline gives CDR1 SGHRS, CDR2 YFSETQ. CDR3 length: 14 residues. Deletions cut 1 base from V and 2 bases from J, with 7 bases between. The CDR3 region is CASSLQDTYNEQFL. As DNA, the CDR3 is TGCGCCAGCAGCTTGCAGGACACCTACAATGAGCAGTTCCTC.

The rearrangement uses TRBV9 and TRBJ1-4; 8 bases are a match to TRBD1. The CDR3 sequence is 16 residues long. Germline-derived CDR1 and CDR2 are SGDLS and YYNGEE. Unmatched junction bases numbered 8, after V lost 4 bases and J lost 3 bases. CDR3 bases: TGTGCCAGCAGCCTAAACGACAGGGGCTCTAATGAAAAACTGTTTTTT. This encodes CASSLNDRGSNEKLFF.

The sample holds a few counts of this clonotype. The J gene is TRBJ1-1, the V gene TRBV27, with D possibly matching TRBD1 (6 bases). The CDR3 is made up of 14 amino acids. Trimming removed 6 bases from V and 5 bases from J, with 16 bases in between. Germline V gene sequence: CDR1 MNHEY, CDR2 SMNVEV (reference sequence). The CDR3 loop reads CASSWGRWGTEAFF. The DNA of the CDR3 is TGTGCCAGCAGCTGGGGGCGGTGGGGAACTGAAGCTTTCTTT.